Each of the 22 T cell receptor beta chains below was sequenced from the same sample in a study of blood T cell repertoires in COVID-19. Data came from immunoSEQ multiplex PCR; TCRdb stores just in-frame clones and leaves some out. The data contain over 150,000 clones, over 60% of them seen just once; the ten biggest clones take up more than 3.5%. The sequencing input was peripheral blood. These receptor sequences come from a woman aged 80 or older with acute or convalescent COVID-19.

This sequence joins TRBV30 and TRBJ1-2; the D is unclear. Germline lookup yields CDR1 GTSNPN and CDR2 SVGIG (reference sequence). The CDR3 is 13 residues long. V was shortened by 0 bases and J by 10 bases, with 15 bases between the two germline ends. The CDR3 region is CAWSVSTESSYTF. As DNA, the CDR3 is TGTGCCTGGAGTGTAAGCACTGAGAGCTCCTACACCTTC.

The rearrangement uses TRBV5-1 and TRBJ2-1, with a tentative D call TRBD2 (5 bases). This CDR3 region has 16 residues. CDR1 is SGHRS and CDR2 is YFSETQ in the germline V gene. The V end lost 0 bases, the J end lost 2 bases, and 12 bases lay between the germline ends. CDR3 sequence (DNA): TGCGCCAGCAGCTTGGAGGGAGTCCTTACCTACAATGAGCAGTTCTTC. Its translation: CASSLEGVLTYNEQFF.

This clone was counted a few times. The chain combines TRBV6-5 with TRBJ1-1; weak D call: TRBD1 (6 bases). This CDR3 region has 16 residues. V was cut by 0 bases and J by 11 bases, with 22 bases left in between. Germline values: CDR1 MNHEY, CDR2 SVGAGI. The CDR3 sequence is CASSYSVNLRGSRAFF. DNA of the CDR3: TGTGCCAGCAGTTACTCGGTAAACCTCAGGGGATCTAGGGCTTTCTTT.

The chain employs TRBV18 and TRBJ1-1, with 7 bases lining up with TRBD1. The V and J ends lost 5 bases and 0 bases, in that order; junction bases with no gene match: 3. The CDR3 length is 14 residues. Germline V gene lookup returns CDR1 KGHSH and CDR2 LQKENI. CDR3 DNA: TGTGCCAGCTCAGGAGGGGGCTTGAACACTGAAGCTTTCTTT. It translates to CASSGGGLNTEAFF.

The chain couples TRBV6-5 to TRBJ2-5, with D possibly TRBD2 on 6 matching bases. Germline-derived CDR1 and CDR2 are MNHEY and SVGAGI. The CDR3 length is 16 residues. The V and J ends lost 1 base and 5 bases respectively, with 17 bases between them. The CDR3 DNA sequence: TGTGCCAGCAGTTACTGGGGCGGAGGGCCAGGGGAGACCCAGTACTTC. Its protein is CASSYWGGGPGETQYF.

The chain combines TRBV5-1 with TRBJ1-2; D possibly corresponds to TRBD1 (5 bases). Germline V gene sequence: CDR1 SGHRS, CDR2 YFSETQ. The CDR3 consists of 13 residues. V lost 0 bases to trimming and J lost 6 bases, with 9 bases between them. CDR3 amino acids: CASSLDRKDGYTF. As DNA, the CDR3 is TGCGCCAGCAGCTTGGACAGGAAAGATGGCTACACCTTC.

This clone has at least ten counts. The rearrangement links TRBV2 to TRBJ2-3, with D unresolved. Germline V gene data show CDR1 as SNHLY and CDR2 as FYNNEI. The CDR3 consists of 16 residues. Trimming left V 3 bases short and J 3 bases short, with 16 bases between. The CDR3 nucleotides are TGTGCCAGCAGTGATTACATGCTGACGGGTACAGATACGCAGTATTTT. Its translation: CASSDYMLTGTDTQYF.

The CDR3 DNA is TGTGCCAGCACCATAACGGGACAGACTAATGAAAAACTGTTTTTT. It yields the protein CASTITGQTNEKLFF. V usage is TRBV6-6 and J usage is TRBJ1-4; TRBD1 aligns across 7 bases. The CDR3 runs 15 residues. The germline gives CDR1 MNHNY, CDR2 SVGAGI (reference sequence). V shed 7 bases, J shed 2 bases, and the junction held 7 bases outside the gene matches.

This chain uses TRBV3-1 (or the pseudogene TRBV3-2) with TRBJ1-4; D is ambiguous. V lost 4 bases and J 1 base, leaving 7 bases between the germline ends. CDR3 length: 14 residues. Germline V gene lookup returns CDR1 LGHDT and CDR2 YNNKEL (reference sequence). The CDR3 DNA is TGTGCCAGCAGCCTGGCAGTAACTAATGAAAAACTGTTTTTT. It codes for CASSLAVTNEKLFF.

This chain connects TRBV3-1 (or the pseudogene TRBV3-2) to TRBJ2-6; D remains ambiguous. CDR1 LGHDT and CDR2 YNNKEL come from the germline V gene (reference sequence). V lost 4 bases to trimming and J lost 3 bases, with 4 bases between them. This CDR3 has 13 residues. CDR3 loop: CASSPFGANVLTF. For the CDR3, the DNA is TGTGCCAGCAGCCCGTTTGGGGCCAACGTCCTGACTTTC.

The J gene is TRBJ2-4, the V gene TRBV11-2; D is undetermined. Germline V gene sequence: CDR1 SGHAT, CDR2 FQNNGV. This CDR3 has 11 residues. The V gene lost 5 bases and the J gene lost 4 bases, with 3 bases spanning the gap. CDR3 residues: CASSLKNIQYF. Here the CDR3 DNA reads TGTGCCAGCAGCCTTAAAAACATTCAGTACTTC.

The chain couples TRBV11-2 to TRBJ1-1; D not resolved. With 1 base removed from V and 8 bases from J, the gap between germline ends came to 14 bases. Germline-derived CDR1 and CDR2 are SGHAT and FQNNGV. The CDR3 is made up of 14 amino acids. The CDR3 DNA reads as TGTGCCAGCAGCTTAGCCGGAGGACTCGGCGAAGCTTTCTTT. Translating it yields CASSLAGGLGEAFF.

CDR3 sequence reads: CASSLGGPNTEAFF. The CDR3 coding sequence is TGTGCCAGCAGCTTAGGTGGCCCCAACACTGAAGCTTTCTTT. The chain couples TRBV11-3 to TRBJ1-1; D unclear. The CDR3 length is 14 residues. V lost 1 base, J lost 2 bases, and 8 bases lay in between. Looked up from germline, CDR1 is SGHNT and CDR2 is YENEEA.

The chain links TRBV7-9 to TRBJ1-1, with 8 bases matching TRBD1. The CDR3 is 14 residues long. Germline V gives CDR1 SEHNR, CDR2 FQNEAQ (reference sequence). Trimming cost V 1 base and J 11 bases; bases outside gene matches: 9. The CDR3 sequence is CASSLGLTRGLAFF. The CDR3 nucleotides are TGTGCCAGCAGCTTAGGGCTTACCAGGGGGCTGGCTTTCTTT.

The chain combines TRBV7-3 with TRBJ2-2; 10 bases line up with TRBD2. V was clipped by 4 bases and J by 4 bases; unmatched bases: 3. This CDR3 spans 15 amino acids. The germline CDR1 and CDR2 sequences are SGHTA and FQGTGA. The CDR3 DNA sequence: TGTGCCAGCAGCTCCAGACTAGCGGGCACCGGGGAGCTGTTTTTT. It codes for CASSSRLAGTGELFF.

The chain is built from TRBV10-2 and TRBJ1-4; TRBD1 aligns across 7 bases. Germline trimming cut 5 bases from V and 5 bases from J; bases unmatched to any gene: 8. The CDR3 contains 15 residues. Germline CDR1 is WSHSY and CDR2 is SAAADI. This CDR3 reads CASSPRTGGNEKLFF. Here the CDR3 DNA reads TGCGCCAGCAGTCCCCGGACAGGCGGGAATGAAAAACTGTTTTTT.

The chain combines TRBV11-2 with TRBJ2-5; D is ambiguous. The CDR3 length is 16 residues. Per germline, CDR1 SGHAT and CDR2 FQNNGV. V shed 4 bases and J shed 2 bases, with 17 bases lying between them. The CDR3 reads CASSWARSRGQETQYF. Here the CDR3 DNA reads TGTGCCAGCAGCTGGGCCCGCTCGCGTGGTCAAGAGACCCAGTACTTC.

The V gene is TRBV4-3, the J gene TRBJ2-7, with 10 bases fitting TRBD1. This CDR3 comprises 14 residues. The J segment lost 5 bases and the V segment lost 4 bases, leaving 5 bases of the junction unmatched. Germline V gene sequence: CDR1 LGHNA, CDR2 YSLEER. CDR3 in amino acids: CASSLGTGANEQYF. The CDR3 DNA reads TGCGCCAGCAGCCTAGGGACAGGGGCGAACGAGCAGTACTTC.

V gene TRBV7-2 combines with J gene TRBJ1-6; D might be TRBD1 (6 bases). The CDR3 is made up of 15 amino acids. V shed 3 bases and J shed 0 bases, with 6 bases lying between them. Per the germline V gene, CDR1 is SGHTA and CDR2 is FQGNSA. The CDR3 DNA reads TGTGCCAGCAGCTTGGACAGCTCCTATAATTCACCCCTCCACTTT. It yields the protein CASSLDSSYNSPLHF.

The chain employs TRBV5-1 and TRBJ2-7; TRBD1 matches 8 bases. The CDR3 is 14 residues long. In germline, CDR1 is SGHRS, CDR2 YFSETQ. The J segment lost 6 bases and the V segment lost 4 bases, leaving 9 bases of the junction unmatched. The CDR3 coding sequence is TGCGCCAGCAGCCCGGGACAGGTCTGGACCGAGCAGTACTTC. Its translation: CASSPGQVWTEQYF.

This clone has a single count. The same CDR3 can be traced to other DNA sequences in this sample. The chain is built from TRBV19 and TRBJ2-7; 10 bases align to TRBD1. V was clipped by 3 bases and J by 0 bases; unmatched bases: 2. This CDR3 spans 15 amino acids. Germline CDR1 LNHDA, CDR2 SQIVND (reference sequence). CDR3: CASSMGTGVSYEQYF. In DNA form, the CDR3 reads TGTGCCAGTAGTATGGGGACAGGGGTCTCCTACGAGCAGTACTTC.

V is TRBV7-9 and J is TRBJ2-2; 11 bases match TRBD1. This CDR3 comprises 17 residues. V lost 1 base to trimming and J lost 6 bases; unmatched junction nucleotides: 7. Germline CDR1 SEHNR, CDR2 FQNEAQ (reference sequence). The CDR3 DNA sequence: TGTGCCAGCAGCTTAGGACCCCCGGGACAGGGGGCCGGGGAGCTGTTTTTT. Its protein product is CASSLGPPGQGAGELFF.